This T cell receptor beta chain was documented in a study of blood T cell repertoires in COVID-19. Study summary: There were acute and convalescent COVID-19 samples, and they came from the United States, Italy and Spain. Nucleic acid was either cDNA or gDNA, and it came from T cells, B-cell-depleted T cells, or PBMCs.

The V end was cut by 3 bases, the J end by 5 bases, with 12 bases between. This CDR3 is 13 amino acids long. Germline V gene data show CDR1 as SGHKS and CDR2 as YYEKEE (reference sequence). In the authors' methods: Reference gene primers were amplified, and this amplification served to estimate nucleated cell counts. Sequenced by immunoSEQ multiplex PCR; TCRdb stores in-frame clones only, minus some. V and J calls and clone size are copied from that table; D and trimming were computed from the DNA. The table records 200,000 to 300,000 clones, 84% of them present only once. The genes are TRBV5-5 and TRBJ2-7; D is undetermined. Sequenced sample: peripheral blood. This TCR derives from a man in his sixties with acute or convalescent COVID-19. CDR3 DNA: TGTGCCAGCAGCTCCCGGTTGGGCGACGAGCAGTACTTC. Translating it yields CASSSRLGDEQYF.